This record looks at one TCR beta chain sequence and its context. Its antigen is undetermined. The study ran its PCR with 60 Vbeta and 13 Jbeta primers. Generated by immunoSEQ multiplex PCR, the TCRdb table keeps only in-frame clones and is missing some. The repertoire has approximately 220,000 clones, about 77% of them found once; the top ten carry 1.8%. The CDR3 sequence is 13 residues long. The germline gives CDR1 SGDLS, CDR2 YYNGEE. The V end was cut by 0 bases, the J end by 5 bases, with 8 bases between. Donors had nominal health at sampling but likely had unrecorded immune exposures. The data stem from a study of cytomegalovirus exposure and HLA in healthy donors. Study-level points and caveats: Researchers counted 150 to 200 TCR beta chains as cytomegalovirus-associated. Presence/absence analyses assumed roughly uniform sequencing depth across donors, which may not hold. In a later analysis, specific HLA alleles were associated with 16,000 or so TCR beta sequences at a 0.05 false discovery rate.

The sample was PBMCs. This clonotype originated in a woman aged 30 to 39 in good health and CMV-seronegative. The chain carries TRBV9 and TRBJ2-5; D is perhaps TRBD1 (6 bases). The CDR3 bases are TGTGCCAGCAGCGTAGGCAGGGGCGAGACCCAGTACTTC. Translated, it gives CASSVGRGETQYF. The whole variable domain, remainder taken from reference TRBV9 and TRBJ2-5, is DSGVTQTPKHLITATGQRVTLRCSPRSGDLSVYWYQQSLDQGLQFLIQYYNGEERAKGNILERFSAQQFPDLHSELNLSSLELGDSALYFCASSVGRGETQYFGPGTRLLVL.